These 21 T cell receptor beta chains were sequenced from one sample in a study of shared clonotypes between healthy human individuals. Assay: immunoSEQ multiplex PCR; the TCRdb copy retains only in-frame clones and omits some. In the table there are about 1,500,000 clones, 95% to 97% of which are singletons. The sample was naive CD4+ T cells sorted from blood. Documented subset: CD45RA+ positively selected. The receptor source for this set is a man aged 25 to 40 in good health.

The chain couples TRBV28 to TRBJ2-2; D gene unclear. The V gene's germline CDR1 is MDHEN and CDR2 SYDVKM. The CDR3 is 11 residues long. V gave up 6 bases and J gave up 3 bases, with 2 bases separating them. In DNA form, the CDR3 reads TGTGCCAGCAGCCACACCGGGGAGCTGTTTTTT. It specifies CASSHTGELFF.

CDR3 loop: CASIRDRGLGDTQYF. CDR3 in DNA: TGTGCCAGCATCCGGGACAGGGGGCTCGGCGATACGCAGTATTTT. The chain recombines TRBV5-5 with TRBJ2-3; 12 nucleotides agree with TRBD1. Germline CDR1 and CDR2: SGHKS and YYEKEE (reference sequence). The V and J ends lost 6 bases and 6 bases, in that order; junction bases with no gene match: 8. The CDR3 covers 15 residues.

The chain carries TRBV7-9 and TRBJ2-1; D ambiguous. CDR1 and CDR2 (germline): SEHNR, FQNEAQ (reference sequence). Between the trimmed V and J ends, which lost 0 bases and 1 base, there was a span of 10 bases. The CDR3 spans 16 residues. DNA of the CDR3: TGTGCCAGCAGCTTAGCCTGGGGAAGATCCTACAATGAGCAGTTCTTC. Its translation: CASSLAWGRSYNEQFF.

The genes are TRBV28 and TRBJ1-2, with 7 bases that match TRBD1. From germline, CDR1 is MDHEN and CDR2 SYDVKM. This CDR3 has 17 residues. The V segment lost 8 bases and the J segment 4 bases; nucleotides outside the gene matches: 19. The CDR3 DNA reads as TGTGCCAGCGGCCTAACGGGAGGGGGAGGGGGCCTCTATGGCTACACCTTC. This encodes CASGLTGGGGGLYGYTF.

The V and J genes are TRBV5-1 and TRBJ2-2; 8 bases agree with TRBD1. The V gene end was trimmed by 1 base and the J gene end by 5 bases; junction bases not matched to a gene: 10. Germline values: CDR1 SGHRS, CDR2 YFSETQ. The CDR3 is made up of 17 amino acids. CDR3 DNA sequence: TGCGCCAGCAGCTTGAACTCAGGGGGCGTTTTGACCGGGGAGCTGTTTTTT. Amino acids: CASSLNSGGVLTGELFF.

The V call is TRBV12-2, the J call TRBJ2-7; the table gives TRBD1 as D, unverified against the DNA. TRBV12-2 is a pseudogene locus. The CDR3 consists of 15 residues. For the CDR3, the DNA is TGTGCAAGTCGCTTAGCCGGGACAGTTTCCTACGAGCAGTACTTC. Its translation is CASRLAGTVSYEQYF.

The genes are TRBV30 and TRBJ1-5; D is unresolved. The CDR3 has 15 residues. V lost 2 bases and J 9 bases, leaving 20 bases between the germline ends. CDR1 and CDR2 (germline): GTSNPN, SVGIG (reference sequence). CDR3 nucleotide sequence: TGTGCCTGGAGTCCGGAGAGCACCTCAGTGGGGCCCCAGCATTTT. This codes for CAWSPESTSVGPQHF.

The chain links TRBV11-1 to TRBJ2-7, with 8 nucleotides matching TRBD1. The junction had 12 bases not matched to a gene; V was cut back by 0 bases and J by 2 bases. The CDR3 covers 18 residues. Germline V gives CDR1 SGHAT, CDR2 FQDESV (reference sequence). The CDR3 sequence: CASSLASPTGQGTYEQYF. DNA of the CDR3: TGTGCCAGCAGCTTAGCTTCCCCGACAGGACAGGGCACCTACGAGCAGTACTTC.

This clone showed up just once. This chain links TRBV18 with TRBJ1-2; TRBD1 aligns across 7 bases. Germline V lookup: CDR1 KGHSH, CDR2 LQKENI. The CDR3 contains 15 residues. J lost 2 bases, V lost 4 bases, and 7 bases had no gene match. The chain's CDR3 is CASSLTGQQNYGYTF. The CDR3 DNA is TGTGCCAGCTCACTCACGGGACAGCAAAACTATGGCTACACCTTC.

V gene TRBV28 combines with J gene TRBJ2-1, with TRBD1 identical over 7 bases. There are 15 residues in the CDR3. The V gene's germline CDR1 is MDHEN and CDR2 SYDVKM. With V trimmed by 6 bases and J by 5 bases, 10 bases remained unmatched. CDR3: CASSVPGQLDNEQFF. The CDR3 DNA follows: TGTGCCAGCAGCGTCCCGGGACAGCTCGACAATGAGCAGTTCTTC.

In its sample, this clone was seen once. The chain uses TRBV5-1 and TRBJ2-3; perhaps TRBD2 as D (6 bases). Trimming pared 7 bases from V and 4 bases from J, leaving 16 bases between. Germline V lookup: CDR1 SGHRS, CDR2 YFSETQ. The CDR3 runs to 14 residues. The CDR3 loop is CASGGGGRADTQYF. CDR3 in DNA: TGCGCCAGCGGCGGAGGAGGGAGAGCAGATACGCAGTATTTT.

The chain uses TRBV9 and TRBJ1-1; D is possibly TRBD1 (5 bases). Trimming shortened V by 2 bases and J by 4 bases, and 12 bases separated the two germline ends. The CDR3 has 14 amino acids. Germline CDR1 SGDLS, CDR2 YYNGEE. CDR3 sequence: CASSVDPRATEAFF. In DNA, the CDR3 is TGTGCCAGCAGCGTTGACCCCAGGGCCACTGAAGCTTTCTTT. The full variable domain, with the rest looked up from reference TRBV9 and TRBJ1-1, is DSGVTQTPKHLITATGQRVTLRCSPRSGDLSVYWYQQSLDQGLQFLIQYYNGEERAKGNILERFSAQQFPDLHSELNLSSLELGDSALYFCASSVDPRATEAFFGQGTRLTVV.

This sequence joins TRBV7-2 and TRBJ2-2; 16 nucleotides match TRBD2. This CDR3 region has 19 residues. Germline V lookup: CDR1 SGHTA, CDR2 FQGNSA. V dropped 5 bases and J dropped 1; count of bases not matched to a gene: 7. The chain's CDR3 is CASSPGTSGRAGNTGELFF. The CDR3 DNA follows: TGTGCCAGCAGCCCTGGGACTAGCGGGAGGGCCGGGAACACCGGGGAGCTGTTTTTT.

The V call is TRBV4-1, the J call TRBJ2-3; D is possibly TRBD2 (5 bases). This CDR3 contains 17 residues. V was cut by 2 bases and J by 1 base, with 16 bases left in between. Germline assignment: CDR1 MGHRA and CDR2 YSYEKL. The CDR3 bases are TGCGCCAGCAGCCAACCTCGGGCTAGCCGGGGCACAGATACGCAGTATTTT. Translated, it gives CASSQPRASRGTDTQYF.

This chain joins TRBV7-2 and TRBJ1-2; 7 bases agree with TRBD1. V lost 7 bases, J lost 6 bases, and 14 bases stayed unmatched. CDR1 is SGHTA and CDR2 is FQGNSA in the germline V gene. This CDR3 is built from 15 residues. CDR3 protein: CASIIYRGAKDGYTF. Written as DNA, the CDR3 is TGTGCCAGCATCATATACAGGGGAGCGAAAGATGGCTACACCTTC.

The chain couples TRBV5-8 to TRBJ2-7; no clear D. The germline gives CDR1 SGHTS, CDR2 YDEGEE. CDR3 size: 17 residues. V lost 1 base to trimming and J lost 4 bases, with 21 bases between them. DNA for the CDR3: TGTGCCAGCAGCTTGATGGCTCTTTCCCTCCAGTGGTACGAGCAGTACTTC. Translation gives CASSLMALSLQWYEQYF. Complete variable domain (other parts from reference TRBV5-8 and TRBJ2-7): EAGVTQSPTHLIKTRGQQATLRCSPISGHTSVYWYQQALGLGLQFLLWYDEGEERNRGNFPPRFSGRQFPNYSSELNVNALELEDSALYLCASSLMALSLQWYEQYFGPGTRLTVT.

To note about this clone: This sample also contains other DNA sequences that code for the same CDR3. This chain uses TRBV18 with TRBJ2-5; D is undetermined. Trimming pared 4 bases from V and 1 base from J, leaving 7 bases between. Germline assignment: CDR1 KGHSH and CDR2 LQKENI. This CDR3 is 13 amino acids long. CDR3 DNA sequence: TGTGCCAGCTCACGCTCCCCCCAAGAGACCCAGTACTTC. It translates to CASSRSPQETQYF.

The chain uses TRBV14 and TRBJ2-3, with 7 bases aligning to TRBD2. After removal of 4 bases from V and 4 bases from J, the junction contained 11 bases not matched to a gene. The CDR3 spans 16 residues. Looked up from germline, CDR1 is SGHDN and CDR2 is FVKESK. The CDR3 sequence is CASSPLSGSVPDTQYF. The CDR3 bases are TGTGCCAGCAGCCCGCTTAGCGGGTCTGTCCCAGATACGCAGTATTTT.

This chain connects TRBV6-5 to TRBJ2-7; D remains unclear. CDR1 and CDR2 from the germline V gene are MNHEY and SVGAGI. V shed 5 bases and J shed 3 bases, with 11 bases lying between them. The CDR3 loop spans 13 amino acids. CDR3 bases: TGTGCCAGCAGTGCGTTGGGTCACTACGAGCAGTACTTC. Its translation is CASSALGHYEQYF.

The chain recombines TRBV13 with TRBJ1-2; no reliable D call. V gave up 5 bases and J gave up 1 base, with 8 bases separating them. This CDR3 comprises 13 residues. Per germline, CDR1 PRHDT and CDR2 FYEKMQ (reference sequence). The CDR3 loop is CASSPDLNYGYTF. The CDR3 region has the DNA TGTGCCAGCAGCCCCGACCTTAACTATGGCTACACCTTC. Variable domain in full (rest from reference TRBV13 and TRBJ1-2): AAGVIQSPRHLIKEKRETATLKCYPIPRHDTVYWYQQGPGQDPQFLISFYEKMQSDKGSIPDRFSAQQFSDYHSELNMSSLELGDSALYFCASSPDLNYGYTFGSGTRLTVV.

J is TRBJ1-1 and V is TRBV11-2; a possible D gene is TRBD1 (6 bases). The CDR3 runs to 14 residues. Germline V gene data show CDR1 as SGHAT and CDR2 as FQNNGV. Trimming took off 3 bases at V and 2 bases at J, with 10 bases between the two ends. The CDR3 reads CASSFGTRNTEAFF. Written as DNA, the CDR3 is TGTGCCAGCAGCTTCGGGACACGCAACACTGAAGCTTTCTTT.